This T cell receptor (beta chain) came from a study of shared T cell receptors in the human thymus. Germline V gene lookup returns CDR1 SGDLS and CDR2 YYNGEE. Trimming cost V 3 bases and J 6 bases, with 6 bases left between them. The CDR3 has 11 amino acids. Method: immunoSEQ multiplex PCR; TCRdb's copy keeps in-frame clones and lacks some. The repertoire has some 640,000 clones, about 87% of them found once; the top ten carry roughly 0.0089%. These data also featured in a second study, about human thymus T cells. That investigation notes: Healthy Finnish infants undergoing corrective surgery for congenital heart defects were used as donors. Thymic resections from corrective heart surgery supplied the tissue.

Sequencing used thymocytes. The TCR comes from a boy younger than two with a congenital heart defect. This chain links TRBV9 with TRBJ1-2, with D hard to call. Written as DNA, the CDR3 is TGTGCCAGCAGCGCTTCTAATGGCTACACCTTC. Residues: CASSASNGYTF.